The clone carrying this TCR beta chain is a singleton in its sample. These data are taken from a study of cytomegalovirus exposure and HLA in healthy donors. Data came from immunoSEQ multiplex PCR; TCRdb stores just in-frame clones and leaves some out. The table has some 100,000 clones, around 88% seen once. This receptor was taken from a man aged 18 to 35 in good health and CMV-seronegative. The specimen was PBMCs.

The CDR3: CASSPGSRATTDTQYF. For the CDR3, the DNA is TGTGCCAGCAGCCCCGGTAGTAGAGCTACCACAGATACGCAGTATTTT. The chain links TRBV5-4 to TRBJ2-3; D unclear. There are 16 residues in the CDR3. V was trimmed by 4 bases and J by 2 bases, leaving 17 bases between them. Germline assignment: CDR1 SGHNT and CDR2 YYREEE (reference sequence).